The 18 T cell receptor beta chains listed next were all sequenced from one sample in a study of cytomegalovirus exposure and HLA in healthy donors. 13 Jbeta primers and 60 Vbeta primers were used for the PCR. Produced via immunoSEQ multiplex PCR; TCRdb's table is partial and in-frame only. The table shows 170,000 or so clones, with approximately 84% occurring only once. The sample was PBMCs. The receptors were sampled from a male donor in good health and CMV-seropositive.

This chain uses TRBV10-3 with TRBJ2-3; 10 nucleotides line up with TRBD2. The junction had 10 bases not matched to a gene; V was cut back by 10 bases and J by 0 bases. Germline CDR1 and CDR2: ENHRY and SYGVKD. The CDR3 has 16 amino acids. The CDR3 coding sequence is TGTGCCACAACTAGCGGGGCTCACCCTAGCACAGATACGCAGTATTTT. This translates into CATTSGAHPSTDTQYF.

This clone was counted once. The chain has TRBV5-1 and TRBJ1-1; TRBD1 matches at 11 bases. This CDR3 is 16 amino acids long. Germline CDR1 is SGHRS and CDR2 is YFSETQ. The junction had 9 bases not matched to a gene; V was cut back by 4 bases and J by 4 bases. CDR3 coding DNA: TGCGCCAGCAGCCCTAGGACAGGGGGCGTCTCCACTGAAGCTTTCTTT. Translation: CASSPRTGGVSTEAFF. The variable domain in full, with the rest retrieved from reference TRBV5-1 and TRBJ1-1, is KAGVTQTPRYLIKTRGQQVTLSCSPISGHRSVSWYQQTPGQGLQFLFEYFSETQRNKGNFPGRFSGRQFSNSRSEMNVSTLELGDSALYLCASSPRTGGVSTEAFFGQGTRLTVV.

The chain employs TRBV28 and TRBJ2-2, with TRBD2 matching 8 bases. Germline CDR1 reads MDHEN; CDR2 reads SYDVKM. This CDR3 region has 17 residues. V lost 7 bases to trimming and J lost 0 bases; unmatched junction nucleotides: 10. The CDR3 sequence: CASNYDLAGANTGELFF. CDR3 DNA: TGTGCCAGCAATTACGACCTAGCGGGTGCGAACACCGGGGAGCTGTTTTTT.

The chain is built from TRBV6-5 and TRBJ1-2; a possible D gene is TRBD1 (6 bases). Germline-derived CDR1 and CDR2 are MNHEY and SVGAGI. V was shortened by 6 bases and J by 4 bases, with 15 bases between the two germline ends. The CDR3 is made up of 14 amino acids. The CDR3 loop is CASSPSGQLYGYTF. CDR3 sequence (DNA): TGTGCCAGCAGCCCATCCGGACAGCTCTATGGCTACACCTTC.

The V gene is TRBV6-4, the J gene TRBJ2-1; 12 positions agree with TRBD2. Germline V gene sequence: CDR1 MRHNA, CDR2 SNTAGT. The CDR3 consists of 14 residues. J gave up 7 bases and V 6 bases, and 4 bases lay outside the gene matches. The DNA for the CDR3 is TGTGCCAGCAGCGAGACTAGCGGGAGAAATGAGCAGTTCTTC. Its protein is CASSETSGRNEQFF.

CDR3 protein: CASSQGRRTDTQYF. The CDR3 region has the DNA TGTGCCAGTAGCCAGGGTCGTAGGACAGATACGCAGTATTTT. V gene TRBV19 combines with J gene TRBJ2-3, with a tentative D call TRBD1 (5 bases). CDR1 LNHDA and CDR2 SQIVND come from the germline V gene (reference sequence). Trimming removed 6 bases at V and 3 bases at J, with 13 bases between. CDR3 length: 14 amino acids.

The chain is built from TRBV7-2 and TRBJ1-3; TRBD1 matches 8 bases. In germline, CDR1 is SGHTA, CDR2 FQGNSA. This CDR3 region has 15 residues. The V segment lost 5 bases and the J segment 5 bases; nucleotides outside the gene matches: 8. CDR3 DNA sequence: TGTGCCAGCAGCCTAGGGGGGACAGGCCGAAACACCATATATTTT. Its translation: CASSLGGTGRNTIYF.

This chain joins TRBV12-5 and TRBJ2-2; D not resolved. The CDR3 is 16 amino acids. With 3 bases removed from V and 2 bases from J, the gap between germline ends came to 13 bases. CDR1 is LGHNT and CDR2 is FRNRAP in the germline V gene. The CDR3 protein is CASGFGYRSNTGELFF. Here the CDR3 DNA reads TGTGCTAGTGGTTTCGGGTATCGGAGTAACACCGGGGAGCTGTTTTTT.

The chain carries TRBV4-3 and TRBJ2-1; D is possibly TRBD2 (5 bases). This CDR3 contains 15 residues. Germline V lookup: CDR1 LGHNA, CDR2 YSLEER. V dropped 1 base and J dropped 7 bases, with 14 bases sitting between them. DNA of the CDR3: TGCGCCAGCAGCCAAGTCCCGGGGATCGCAAATGAGCAGTTCTTC. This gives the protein CASSQVPGIANEQFF.

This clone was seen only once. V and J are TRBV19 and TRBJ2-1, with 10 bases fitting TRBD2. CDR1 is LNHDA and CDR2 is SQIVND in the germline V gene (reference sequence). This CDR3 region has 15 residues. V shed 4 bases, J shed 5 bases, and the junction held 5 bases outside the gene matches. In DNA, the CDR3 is TGTGCCAGTAGTAGTCCGCTAGCGGGAGACAATGAGCAGTTCTTC. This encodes CASSSPLAGDNEQFF.

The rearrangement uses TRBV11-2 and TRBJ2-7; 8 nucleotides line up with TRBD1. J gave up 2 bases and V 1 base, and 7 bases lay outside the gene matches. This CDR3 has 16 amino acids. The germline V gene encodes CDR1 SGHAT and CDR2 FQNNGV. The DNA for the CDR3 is TGTGCCAGCAGCTTAGTCGGTAGGGACAGGACCTACGAGCAGTACTTC. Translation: CASSLVGRDRTYEQYF.

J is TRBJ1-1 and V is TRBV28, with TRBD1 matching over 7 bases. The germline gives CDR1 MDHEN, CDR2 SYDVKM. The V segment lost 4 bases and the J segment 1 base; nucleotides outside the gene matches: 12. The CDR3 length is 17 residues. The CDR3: CASSSIRGTEKNTEAFF. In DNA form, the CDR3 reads TGTGCCAGCAGTTCTATTCGAGGGACAGAAAAGAACACTGAAGCTTTCTTT.

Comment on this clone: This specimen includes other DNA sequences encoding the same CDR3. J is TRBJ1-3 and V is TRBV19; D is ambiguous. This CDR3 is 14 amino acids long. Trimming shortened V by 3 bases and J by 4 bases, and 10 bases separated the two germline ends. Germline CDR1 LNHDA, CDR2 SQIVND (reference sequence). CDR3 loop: CASSIGQIGNTIYF. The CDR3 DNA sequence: TGTGCCAGTAGTATTGGGCAGATAGGAAACACCATATATTTT.

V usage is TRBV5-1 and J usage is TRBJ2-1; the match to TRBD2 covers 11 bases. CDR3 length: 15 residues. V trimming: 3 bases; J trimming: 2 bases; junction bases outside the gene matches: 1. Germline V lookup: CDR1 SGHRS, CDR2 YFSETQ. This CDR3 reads CASSSTSGTYNEQFF. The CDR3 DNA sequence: TGCGCCAGCAGCTCGACTAGCGGGACCTACAATGAGCAGTTCTTC.

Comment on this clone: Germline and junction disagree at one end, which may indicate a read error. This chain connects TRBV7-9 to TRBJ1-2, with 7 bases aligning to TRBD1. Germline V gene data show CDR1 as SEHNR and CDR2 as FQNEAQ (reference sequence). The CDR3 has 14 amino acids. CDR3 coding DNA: TGTTCCAGCAGTCTCACCGGGACAGACTATGGCTACACCTTC. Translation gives CSSSLTGTDYGYTF.

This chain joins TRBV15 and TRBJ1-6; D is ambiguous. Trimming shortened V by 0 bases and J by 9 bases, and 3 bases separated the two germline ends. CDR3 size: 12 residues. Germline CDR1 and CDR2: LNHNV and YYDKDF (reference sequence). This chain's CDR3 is CATSRDRSPLHF. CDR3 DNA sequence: TGTGCCACCAGCAGAGACCGTTCACCCCTCCACTTT.

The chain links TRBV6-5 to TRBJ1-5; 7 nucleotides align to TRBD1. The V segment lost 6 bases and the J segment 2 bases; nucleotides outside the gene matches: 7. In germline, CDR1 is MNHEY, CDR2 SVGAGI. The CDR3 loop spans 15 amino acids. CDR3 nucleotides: TGTGCCAGCAGCCGACAGGGTTACGGCAATCAGCCCCAGCATTTT. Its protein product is CASSRQGYGNQPQHF.

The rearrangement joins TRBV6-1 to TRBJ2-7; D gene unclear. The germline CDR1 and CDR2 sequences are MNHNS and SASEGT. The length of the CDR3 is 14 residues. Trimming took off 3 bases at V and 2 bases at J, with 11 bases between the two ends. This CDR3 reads CASSETPNPYEQYF. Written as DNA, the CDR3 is TGTGCCAGCAGTGAGACACCTAACCCCTACGAGCAGTACTTC.